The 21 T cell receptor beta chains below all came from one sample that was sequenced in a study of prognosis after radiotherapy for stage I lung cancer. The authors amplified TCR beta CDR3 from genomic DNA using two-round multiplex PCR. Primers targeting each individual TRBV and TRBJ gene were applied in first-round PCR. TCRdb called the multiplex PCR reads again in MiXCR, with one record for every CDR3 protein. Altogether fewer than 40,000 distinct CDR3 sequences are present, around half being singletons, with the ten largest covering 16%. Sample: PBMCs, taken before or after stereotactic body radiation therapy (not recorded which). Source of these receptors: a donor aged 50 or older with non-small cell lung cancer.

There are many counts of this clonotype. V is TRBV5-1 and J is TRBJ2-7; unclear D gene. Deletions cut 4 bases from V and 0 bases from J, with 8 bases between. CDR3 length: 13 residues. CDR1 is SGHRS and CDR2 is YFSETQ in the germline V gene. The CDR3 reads CASSPLLSYEQYF. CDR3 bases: TGCGCCAGCAGCCCGTTACTCTCCTACGAGCAGTACTTC. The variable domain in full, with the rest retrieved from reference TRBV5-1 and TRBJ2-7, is KAGVTQTPRYLIKTRGQQVTLSCSPISGHRSVSWYQQTPGQGLQFLFEYFSETQRNKGNFPGRFSGRQFSNSRSEMNVSTLELGDSALYLCASSPLLSYEQYFGPGTRLTVT.

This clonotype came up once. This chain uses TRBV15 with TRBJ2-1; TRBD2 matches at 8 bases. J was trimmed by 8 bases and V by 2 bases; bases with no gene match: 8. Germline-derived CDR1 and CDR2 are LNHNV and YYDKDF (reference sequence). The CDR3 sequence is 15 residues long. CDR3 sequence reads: CATSRTIGGAYEQFF. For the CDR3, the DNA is TGTGCCACCAGCAGAACTATCGGGGGGGCCTATGAGCAGTTCTTC.

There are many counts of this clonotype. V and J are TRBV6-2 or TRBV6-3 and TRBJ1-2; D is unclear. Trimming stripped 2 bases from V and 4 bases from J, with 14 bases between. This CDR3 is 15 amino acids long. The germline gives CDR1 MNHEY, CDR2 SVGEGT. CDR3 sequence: CASSYKGNPPYGYTF. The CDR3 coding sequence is TGTGCCAGCAGTTACAAAGGCAACCCACCCTATGGCTACACCTTC.

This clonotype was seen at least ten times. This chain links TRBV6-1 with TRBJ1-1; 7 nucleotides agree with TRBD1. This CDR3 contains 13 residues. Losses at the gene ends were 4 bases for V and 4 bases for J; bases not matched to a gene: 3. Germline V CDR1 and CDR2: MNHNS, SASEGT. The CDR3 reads CASSVQGGTEAFF. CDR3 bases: TGTGCCAGCAGTGTTCAGGGGGGCACTGAAGCTTTCTTT.

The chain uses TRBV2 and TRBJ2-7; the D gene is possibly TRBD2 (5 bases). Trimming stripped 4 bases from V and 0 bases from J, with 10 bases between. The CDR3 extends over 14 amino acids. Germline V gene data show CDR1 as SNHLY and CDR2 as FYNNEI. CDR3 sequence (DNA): TGTGCCAGCAGTGTGGAGCGGCGCTCCTACGAGCAGTACTTC. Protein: CASSVERRSYEQYF.

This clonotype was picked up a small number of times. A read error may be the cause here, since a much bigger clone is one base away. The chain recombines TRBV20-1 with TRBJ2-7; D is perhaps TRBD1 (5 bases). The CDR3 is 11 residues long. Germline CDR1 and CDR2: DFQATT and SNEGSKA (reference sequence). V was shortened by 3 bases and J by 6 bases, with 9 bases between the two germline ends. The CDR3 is CSASMTVEQYF. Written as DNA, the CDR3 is TGCAGTGCTAGTATGACAGTCGAGCAGTACTTC.

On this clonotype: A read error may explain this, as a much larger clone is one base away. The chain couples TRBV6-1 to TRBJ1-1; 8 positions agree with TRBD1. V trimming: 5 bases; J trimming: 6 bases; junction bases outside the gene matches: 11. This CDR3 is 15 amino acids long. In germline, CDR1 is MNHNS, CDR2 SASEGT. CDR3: CASSPPLDRASEAFF. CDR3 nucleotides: TGTGCCAGCAGTCCCCCCCTGGACAGGGCTTCTGAAGCTTTCTTT.

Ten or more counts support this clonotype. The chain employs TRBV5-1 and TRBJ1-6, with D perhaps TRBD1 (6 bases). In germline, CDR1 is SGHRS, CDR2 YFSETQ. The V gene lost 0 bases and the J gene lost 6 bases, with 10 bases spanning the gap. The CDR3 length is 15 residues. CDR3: CASSLETGRNSPLHF. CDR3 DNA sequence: TGCGCCAGCAGCTTGGAAACAGGGCGTAATTCACCCCTCCACTTT.

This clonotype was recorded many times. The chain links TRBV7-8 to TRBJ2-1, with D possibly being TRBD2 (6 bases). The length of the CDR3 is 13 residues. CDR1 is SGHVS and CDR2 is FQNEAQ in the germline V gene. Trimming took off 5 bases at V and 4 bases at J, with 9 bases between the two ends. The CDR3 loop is CASSPGGYNEQFF. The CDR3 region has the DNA TGTGCCAGCAGCCCCGGAGGGTACAATGAGCAGTTCTTC.

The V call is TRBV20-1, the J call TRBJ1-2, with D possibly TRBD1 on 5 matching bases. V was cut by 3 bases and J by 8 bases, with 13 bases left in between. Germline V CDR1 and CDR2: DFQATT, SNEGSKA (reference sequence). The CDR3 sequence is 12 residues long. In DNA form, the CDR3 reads TGCAGTGCTAGGGGGGGGTCCGTGGGCTACACCTTC. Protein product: CSARGGSVGYTF.

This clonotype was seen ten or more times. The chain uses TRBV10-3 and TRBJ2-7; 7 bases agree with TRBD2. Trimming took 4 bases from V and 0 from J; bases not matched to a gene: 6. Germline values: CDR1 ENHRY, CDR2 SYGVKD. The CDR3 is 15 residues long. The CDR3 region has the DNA TGTGCCATCAGTGTGGCGGGAGTGACCTCCTACGAGCAGTACTTC. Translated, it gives CAISVAGVTSYEQYF.

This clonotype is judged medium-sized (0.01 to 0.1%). CDR3 sequence (DNA): TGTGCCAGCAGCTGGCGTCACAGGGGAAACTATGGCTACACCTTC. This codes for CASSWRHRGNYGYTF. The rearrangement uses TRBV7-2 and TRBJ1-2; the match to TRBD1 covers 7 bases. Per germline, CDR1 SGHTA and CDR2 FQGNSA. V was pared by 4 bases and J by 2 bases, with 7 bases of the junction left unmatched. The CDR3 sequence is 15 residues long.

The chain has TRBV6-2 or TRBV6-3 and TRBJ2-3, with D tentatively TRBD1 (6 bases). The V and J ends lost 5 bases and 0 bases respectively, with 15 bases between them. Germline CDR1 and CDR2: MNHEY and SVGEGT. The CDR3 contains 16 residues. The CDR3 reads CASSRKTGSSTDTQYF. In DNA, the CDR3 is TGTGCCAGCAGTCGTAAAACAGGGTCTAGCACAGATACGCAGTATTTT.

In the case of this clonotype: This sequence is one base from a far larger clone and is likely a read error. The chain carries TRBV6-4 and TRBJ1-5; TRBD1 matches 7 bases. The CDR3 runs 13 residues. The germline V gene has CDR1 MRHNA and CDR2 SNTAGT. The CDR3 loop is CSSSDQGGETQHF. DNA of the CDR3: TGTTCCAGCAGTGATCAGGGGGGAGAGACCCAGCATTTT.

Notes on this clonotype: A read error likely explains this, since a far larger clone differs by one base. Here the CDR3 reads CASSYTTSTGHSPLHF. The DNA for the CDR3 is TGTGCCAGCAGTTATACCACCTCGACAGGCCATTCACCCCTCCACTTT. The chain combines TRBV6-4 with TRBJ1-6; perhaps TRBD1 as D (6 bases). Per the germline V gene, CDR1 is MRHNA and CDR2 is SNTAGT. Trimming removed 5 bases at V and 8 bases at J, with 19 bases between. The CDR3 has 16 residues.

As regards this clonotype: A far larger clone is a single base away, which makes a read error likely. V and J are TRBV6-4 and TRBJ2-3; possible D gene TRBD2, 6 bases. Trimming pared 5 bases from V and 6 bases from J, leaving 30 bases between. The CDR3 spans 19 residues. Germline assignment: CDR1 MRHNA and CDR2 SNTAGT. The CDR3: CASSLLRCRDSRPTDTQYF. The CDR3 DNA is TGTGCCAGCAGTTTATTGAGGTGTCGGGACTCAAGGCCTACTGATACGCAGTATTTT.

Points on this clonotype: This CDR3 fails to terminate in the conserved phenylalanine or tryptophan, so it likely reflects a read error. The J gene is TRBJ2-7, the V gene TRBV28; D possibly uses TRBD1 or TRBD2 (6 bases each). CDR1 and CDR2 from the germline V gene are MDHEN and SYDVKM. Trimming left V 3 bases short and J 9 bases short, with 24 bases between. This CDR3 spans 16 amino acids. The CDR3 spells CASSLGTLLRGQGQYL. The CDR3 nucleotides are TGTGCCAGCAGTTTGGGCACACTCCTCCGGGGGCAAGGGCAGTACTTG.

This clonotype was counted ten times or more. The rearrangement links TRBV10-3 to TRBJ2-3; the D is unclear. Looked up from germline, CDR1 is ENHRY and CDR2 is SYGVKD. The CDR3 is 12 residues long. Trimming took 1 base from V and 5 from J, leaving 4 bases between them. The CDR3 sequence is CAISEFEDTQYF. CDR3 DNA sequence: TGTGCCATCAGTGAGTTTGAAGATACGCAGTATTTT.

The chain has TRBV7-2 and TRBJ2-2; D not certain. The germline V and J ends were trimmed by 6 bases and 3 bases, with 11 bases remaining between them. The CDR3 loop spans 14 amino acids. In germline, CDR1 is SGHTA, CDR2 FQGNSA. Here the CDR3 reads CASSAGAYTGELFF. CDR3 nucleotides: TGTGCCAGCAGTGCAGGAGCGTACACCGGGGAGCTGTTTTTT.

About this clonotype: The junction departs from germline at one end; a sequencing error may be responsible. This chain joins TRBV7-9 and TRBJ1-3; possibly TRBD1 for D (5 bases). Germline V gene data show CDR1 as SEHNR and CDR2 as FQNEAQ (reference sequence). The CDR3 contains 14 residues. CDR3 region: CASSLGDEGNTIYF. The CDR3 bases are TGTGCCAGCAGCTTGGGGGACGAGGGAAACACGATATATTTT.

This chain's CDR3 is CASSPGQGAIGYTF. DNA for the CDR3: TGTGCCAGCAGCCCTGGACAGGGGGCCATTGGCTACACCTTC. The rearrangement joins TRBV7-3 to TRBJ1-2; 11 bases fit TRBD1. The CDR3 is 14 residues long. J gave up 7 bases and V 5 bases, and 6 bases lay outside the gene matches. From germline, CDR1 is SGHTA and CDR2 FQGTGA.